The 10 T cell receptor beta chains below come from one sample, sequenced in a study of blood T cells in healthy people across ages. The authors ran a second PCR of about 7 to 11 cycles using a sample-barcoded 5' primer and a J-beta primer mix. MiXCR, applied by TCRdb to the 5' RACE reads, yields one record per CDR3 protein. The repertoire has under 950,000 distinct CDR3 sequences, 20% to 25% of them found once; the top ten carry around a fifth. Sequences were obtained from blood. The receptors here all came from a man between 65 and 79 years old in good health.

This clonotype was observed a single time. The chain carries TRBV27 and TRBJ2-3, with 11 bases fitting TRBD1. V shed 5 bases, J shed 8 bases, and the junction held 6 bases outside the gene matches. The germline V gene encodes CDR1 MNHEY and CDR2 SMNVEV (reference sequence). This CDR3 region has 14 residues. The CDR3 loop reads CASSRTGGSGTQYF. CDR3 bases: TGTGCCAGCAGTCGGACAGGGGGCTCGGGTACGCAGTATTTT.

Remarks on this clonotype: One junction end does not reproduce the germline sequence, and a read error may be involved. The chain combines TRBV27 with TRBJ2-4; 8 positions agree with TRBD2. CDR1 and CDR2 from the germline V gene are MNHEY and SMNVEV (reference sequence). This CDR3 has 14 amino acids. The CDR3 DNA follows: TGTGCCAGCAGACTAGCGGCAGCCAAAACCATTCAGTACTTC. Translated: CASRLAAAKTIQYF.

This clonotype has just one count. The rearrangement uses TRBV20-1 and TRBJ2-3; 8 bases are a match to TRBD2. In germline, CDR1 is DFQATT, CDR2 SNEGSKA (reference sequence). The CDR3 is 15 amino acids. Unmatched junction bases numbered 7, after V lost 5 bases and J lost 0 bases. The CDR3, as DNA: TGCAGTGCTGGGGAGGCGGGGGGAAGCACAGATACGCAGTATTTT. This sequence encodes CSAGEAGGSTDTQYF.

This clonotype has more than one count but fewer than ten. This chain links TRBV9 with TRBJ2-7; 11 nucleotides agree with TRBD2. The CDR3 has 17 amino acids. The germline gives CDR1 SGDLS, CDR2 YYNGEE. V shed 0 bases, J shed 13 bases, and the junction held 18 bases outside the gene matches. The CDR3 DNA reads as TGTGCCAGCAGCGTAGCGGCTAGCGGGGGGTTGTTTACGAGCATCTACTTC. Protein: CASSVAASGGLFTSIYF. The full variable domain, completed using reference TRBV9 and TRBJ2-7, is DSGVTQTPKHLITATGQRVTLRCSPRSGDLSVYWYQQSLDQGLQFLIQYYNGEERAKGNILERFSAQQFPDLHSELNLSSLELGDSALYFCASSVAASGGLFTSIYFGPGTRLTVT.

This clonotype appeared a single time. The chain couples TRBV19 to TRBJ1-5; 7 bases are a match to TRBD1. Germline CDR1 is LNHDA and CDR2 is SQIVND (reference sequence). The CDR3 is made up of 14 amino acids. The junction had 4 bases not matched to a gene; V was cut back by 8 bases and J by 0 bases. CDR3 sequence reads: CASGTGVSNQPQHF. Here the CDR3 DNA reads TGTGCCAGTGGCACAGGGGTTAGCAATCAGCCCCAGCATTTT.

The gene calls are TRBV28 and TRBJ1-5; D is ambiguous. Germline CDR1 MDHEN, CDR2 SYDVKM. V shed 7 bases and J shed 2 bases, with 9 bases lying between them. The CDR3 covers 13 residues. The CDR3 loop is CASKPGGNQPQHF. CDR3 sequence (DNA): TGTGCCAGCAAGCCGGGCGGCAATCAGCCCCAGCATTTT.

This clonotype was detected a few times. The J gene is TRBJ2-1, the V gene TRBV5-1; D is ambiguous. The V gene lost 3 bases and the J gene lost 9 bases, with 13 bases spanning the gap. CDR3 length: 13 amino acids. Germline assignment: CDR1 SGHRS and CDR2 YFSETQ. This chain's CDR3 is CASSSASGLEQFF. The CDR3 coding sequence is TGCGCCAGCAGCTCGGCCTCCGGCCTTGAGCAGTTCTTC.

This clonotype was detected a few times. The rearrangement uses TRBV12-3 or TRBV12-4 and TRBJ2-3; a weak D match, TRBD1 (5 bases). The CDR3 has 15 residues. Deletions cut 3 bases from V and 4 bases from J, with 14 bases between. CDR3: CASSFGVTRADTQYF. In DNA, the CDR3 is TGTGCCAGCAGTTTTGGTGTTACCAGGGCAGATACGCAGTATTTT.

The CDR3 coding sequence is TGCGCCAGCAGCGGGGACAGGGTGGACGAGCAGTACTTC. Its protein is CASSGDRVDEQYF. The rearrangement joins TRBV5-1 to TRBJ2-1; TRBD1 agrees at 9 bases. With the DNA end fitting TRBJ2-7 better, the J assignment may be wrong. Germline V gene sequence: CDR1 SGHRS, CDR2 YFSETQ. This CDR3 contains 13 residues.

The chain has TRBV29-1 and TRBJ2-5; D may be TRBD1 (5 bases). V lost 4 bases and J 0 bases, leaving 9 bases between the germline ends. CDR3 length equals 13 residues. Germline values: CDR1 SQVTM, CDR2 ANQGSEA. The chain's CDR3 is CSVVSGYQETQYF. CDR3 nucleotides: TGCAGCGTTGTGTCAGGGTACCAAGAGACCCAGTACTTC.